The 10 T cell receptor beta chains presented below share a single source sample, sequenced in a study of CD8+CD57+ T cells in acquired aplastic anemia. Genomic DNA served as template for TCR beta VDJ and CDR3 profiling. Using its own MiXCR run on the reads, TCRdb lists one record per CDR3 protein. The sample consists of 400,000 to 600,000 distinct CDR3 sequences, roughly 34% of them appearing once. The patients chosen for sequencing had shown expansion of CD8+CD57+ cells (detected by flow cytometry). Sequenced input: sorted CD4+, CD8+, or CD8+CD57+ T cells (not recorded which) from PBMCs. These receptors came from a human donor with aplastic anemia.

This clonotype was observed a few times. The chain uses TRBV5-1 and TRBJ2-7, with 9 bases aligning to TRBD2. Germline V gene sequence: CDR1 SGHRS, CDR2 YFSETQ. The CDR3 loop spans 14 amino acids. Germline trimming cut 4 bases from V and 4 bases from J; bases unmatched to any gene: 6. The CDR3: CASSRTSGLYEQYF. CDR3 coding DNA: TGCGCCAGCAGCAGAACTAGCGGGCTGTACGAGCAGTACTTC.

This clonotype was observed a few times. A much bigger clone sits one base away, suggesting this may be a read error. This chain links TRBV29-1 with TRBJ2-5; no firm D call. Trimming cost V 6 bases and J 4 bases, with 12 bases left between them. Germline loops: CDR1 SQVTM, CDR2 ANQGSEA. This CDR3 has 12 amino acids. The CDR3 sequence: CSVRTEAETQYF. Here the CDR3 DNA reads TGCAGCGTCCGTACAGAGGCAGAGACCCAGTACTTC.

This clonotype was seen only a few times. The V call is TRBV5-1, the J call TRBJ2-7, with 9 bases matching TRBD1. CDR1 and CDR2 from the germline V gene are SGHRS and YFSETQ. The CDR3 spans 13 residues. Germline trimming cut 2 bases from V and 8 bases from J; bases unmatched to any gene: 5. DNA of the CDR3: TGCGCCAGCAGCTTCGAACAGGGGGCAAAGCAGTACTTC. Its translation is CASSFEQGAKQYF.

This clonotype was recorded a few times. This chain connects TRBV4-1 to TRBJ1-5, with no clear D. Germline V gene data show CDR1 as MGHRA and CDR2 as YSYEKL. There are 13 residues in the CDR3. V dropped 1 base and J dropped 8 bases, with 9 bases sitting between them. The CDR3, as DNA: TGCGCCAGCAGCCAAGGCGTCTTAGAGCCCCAGCATTTT. Translating gives CASSQGVLEPQHF.

This chain connects TRBV18 to TRBJ1-4, with D tentatively TRBD1 (5 bases). V dropped 2 bases and J dropped 7 bases, with 8 bases sitting between them. CDR3 length: 13 residues. Germline CDR1 is KGHSH and CDR2 is LQKENI. In nucleotides, the CDR3 is TGTGCCAGCTCACCAGAGCAGGGTGAAAAACTGTTTTTT. Translating gives CASSPEQGEKLFF.

The chain links TRBV9 to TRBJ1-2; D perhaps matches TRBD1 (6 bases). This CDR3 is built from 17 residues. The V gene lost 4 bases and the J gene lost 2 bases, with 21 bases spanning the gap. The V gene's germline CDR1 is SGDLS and CDR2 YYNGEE. CDR3 residues: CASSPLPGTSGNYGYTF. CDR3 nucleotide sequence: TGTGCCAGCAGCCCCCTCCCCGGGACATCGGGGAACTATGGCTACACCTTC.

This clonotype was observed a few times. The genes are TRBV12-3 or TRBV12-4 and TRBJ1-2; D is unclear. V lost 3 bases to trimming and J lost 8 bases, with 19 bases between them. The CDR3 length is 15 residues. The CDR3 sequence is CASSFERGWSPGYTF. CDR3 DNA: TGTGCCAGCAGTTTTGAAAGAGGTTGGTCCCCGGGCTACACCTTC.

This clonotype was seen a few times. The chain has TRBV7-1 and TRBJ2-3; D may correspond to TRBD1 or TRBD2 (5 bases each). TRBV7-1 has ORF status, its function being uncertain. Deletions cut 3 bases from V and 1 base from J, with 11 bases between. The CDR3 is 15 amino acids. The CDR3 region has the DNA TGTGCCAGCAGCTCCCGGGACGGATGCACAGATACGCAGTATTTT. This codes for CASSSRDGCTDTQYF.

This clonotype showed up just a few times. This chain links TRBV30 with TRBJ1-2; maybe TRBD1 (5 bases). Trimming took off 4 bases at V and 7 bases at J, with 10 bases between the two ends. Germline V lookup: CDR1 GTSNPN, CDR2 SVGIG (reference sequence). The CDR3 covers 11 residues. The CDR3 DNA sequence: TGTGCCTGGAAGGGTGGGGGTGGCTACACCTTC. It encodes CAWKGGGGYTF.

The chain employs TRBV19 and TRBJ1-1; TRBD1 agrees at 8 bases. V trimming: 8 bases; J trimming: 8 bases; junction bases outside the gene matches: 10. The germline V gene has CDR1 LNHDA and CDR2 SQIVND (reference sequence). This CDR3 region has 13 residues. This chain's CDR3 is CASERQGTQEAFF. The DNA of the CDR3 is TGTGCCAGTGAGAGACAGGGGACCCAGGAAGCTTTCTTT.